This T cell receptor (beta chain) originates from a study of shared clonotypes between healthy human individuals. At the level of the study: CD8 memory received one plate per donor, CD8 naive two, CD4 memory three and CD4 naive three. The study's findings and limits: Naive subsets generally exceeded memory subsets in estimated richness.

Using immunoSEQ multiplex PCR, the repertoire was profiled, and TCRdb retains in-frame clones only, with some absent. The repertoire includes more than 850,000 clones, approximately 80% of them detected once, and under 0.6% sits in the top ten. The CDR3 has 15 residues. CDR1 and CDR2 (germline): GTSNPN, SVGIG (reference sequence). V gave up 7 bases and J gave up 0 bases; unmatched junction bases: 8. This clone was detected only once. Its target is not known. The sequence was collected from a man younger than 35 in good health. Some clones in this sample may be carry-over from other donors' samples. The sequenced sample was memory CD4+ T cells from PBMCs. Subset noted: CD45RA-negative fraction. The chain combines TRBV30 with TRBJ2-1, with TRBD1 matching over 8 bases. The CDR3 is CASKDRGFSYNEQFF. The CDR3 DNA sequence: TGTGCCTCGAAAGACAGGGGCTTCTCCTACAATGAGCAGTTCTTC.